Following are 16 T cell receptor beta chains from one sample sequenced in a study of blood T cell repertoires in COVID-19 (dated by TCRdb to about 2020). Library preparation was by the immunoSEQ multiplex PCR assay. TCRdb stores this immuneACCESS table with in-frame sequences only. Part of the clones is absent; in the studies checked, under half of the shortfall reflects unresolved V genes, and no reason is known for the rest. Here the sample has some 240,000 clones; 75% to 85% occur a single time. More than 2% of the sample goes to the ten largest clones. Sample: peripheral blood. These receptors were obtained from a woman aged 65 to 85 with COVID-19, enrolled during active disease.

The chain combines TRBV18 with TRBJ1-2; 8 nucleotides match TRBD1. This CDR3 contains 15 residues. The germline gives CDR1 KGHSH, CDR2 LQKENI. V lost 1 base, J lost 3 bases, and 4 bases stayed unmatched. This CDR3 reads CASSPRQGQDYGYTF. In DNA form, the CDR3 reads TGTGCCAGCTCACCACGACAGGGGCAAGACTATGGCTACACCTTC.

The chain is built from TRBV4-2 and TRBJ2-3; 8 nucleotides align to TRBD2. V shed 0 bases, J shed 0 bases, and the junction held 14 bases outside the gene matches. From germline, CDR1 is LGHNA and CDR2 YNFKEQ. The CDR3 length is 20 residues. The CDR3, as DNA: TGTGCCAGCAGCCAAGATCGTACGGGTAGCGGGGTCCGGAGCACAGATACGCAGTATTTT. The encoded protein is CASSQDRTGSGVRSTDTQYF.

The chain is built from TRBV19 and TRBJ2-3; 12 bases line up with TRBD2. The CDR3 runs 17 residues. The germline gives CDR1 LNHDA, CDR2 SQIVND (reference sequence). Trimming at V came to 3 bases and at J to 2 bases, leaving 6 bases not matched to a gene. The CDR3 nucleotides are TGTGCCAGTAGTATTGGACTAGCGGGGAGGTCCACAGATACGCAGTATTTT. Its translation is CASSIGLAGRSTDTQYF.

In its sample, this clone was seen once. The chain recombines TRBV7-2 with TRBJ1-1; no definite D call. The V gene lost 1 base and the J gene lost 4 bases, with 13 bases spanning the gap. The CDR3 has 15 residues. Germline V gives CDR1 SGHTA, CDR2 FQGNSA. CDR3 sequence: CASSLDYRSPTEAFF. Here the CDR3 DNA reads TGTGCCAGCAGCTTAGACTACCGCAGTCCCACTGAAGCTTTCTTT. Full variable domain (missing parts from reference TRBV7-2 and TRBJ1-1): GAGVSQSPSNKVTEKGKDVELRCDPISGHTALYWYRQSLGQGLEFLIYFQGNSAPDKSGLPSDRFSAERTGGSVSTLTIQRTQQEDSAVYLCASSLDYRSPTEAFFGQGTRLTVV.

The genes are TRBV14 and TRBJ2-3; D perhaps matches TRBD1 (6 bases). This CDR3 comprises 14 residues. CDR1 and CDR2 from the germline V gene are SGHDN and FVKESK. The ends were cut back, 5 bases at V and 2 bases at J, with 11 bases in the middle. CDR3 in DNA: TGTGCCAGCAGCGGTAGACAGGACACAGATACGCAGTATTTT. Amino acid sequence: CASSGRQDTDTQYF.

The gene calls are TRBV15 and TRBJ1-2, with D possibly TRBD1 on 6 matching bases. V gave up 0 bases and J gave up 3 bases, with 8 bases separating them. The CDR3 runs 14 residues. The germline CDR1 and CDR2 sequences are LNHNV and YYDKDF (reference sequence). The CDR3 region is CATSREGGDYGYTF. Written as DNA, the CDR3 is TGTGCCACCAGCAGAGAAGGGGGGGACTATGGCTACACCTTC. Filled out from reference TRBV15 and TRBJ1-2, the complete variable domain reads DAMVIQNPRYQVTQFGKPVTLSCSQTLNHNVMYWYQQKSSQAPKLLFHYYDKDFNNEADTPDNFQSRRPNTSFCFLDIRSPGLGDTAMYLCATSREGGDYGYTFGSGTRLTVV.

The J gene is TRBJ2-5, the V gene TRBV19; D might be TRBD2 (5 bases). This CDR3 is built from 20 residues. Per germline, CDR1 LNHDA and CDR2 SQIVND (reference sequence). Deletions cut 6 bases from V and 4 bases from J, with 33 bases between. CDR3 nucleotides: TGTGCCAGTAGCCCAGAGTTAGGGAGAGGAGAAGCGCTTAGGGCAGAGACCCAGTACTTC. This sequence encodes CASSPELGRGEALRAETQYF.

The chain uses TRBV29-1 and TRBJ2-5; TRBD2 matches 16 bases. Germline lookup yields CDR1 SQVTM and CDR2 ANQGSEA. After removal of 1 base from V and 2 bases from J, the junction contained 1 base not matched to a gene. CDR3 length: 16 residues. The CDR3 region has the DNA TGCAGCGTTGAAGTGGGACTAGCGGGAGGGCAAGAGACCCAGTACTTC. Protein product: CSVEVGLAGGQETQYF. The variable domain in full, completed from reference TRBV29-1 and TRBJ2-5, reads SAVISQKPSRDICQRGTSLTIQCQVDSQVTMMFWYRQQPGQSLTLIATANQGSEATYESGFVIDKFPISRPNLTFSTLTVSNMSPEDSSIYLCSVEVGLAGGQETQYFGPGTRLLVL.

The J gene is TRBJ2-2, the V gene TRBV19; TRBD2 agrees at 9 bases. The germline CDR1 and CDR2 sequences are LNHDA and SQIVND (reference sequence). The CDR3 is 16 residues long. V lost 7 bases to trimming and J lost 2 bases; unmatched junction nucleotides: 8. CDR3 DNA: TGTGCCAGTACCGAGACTAGCGGCCGAAACACCGGGGAGCTGTTTTTT. It translates to CASTETSGRNTGELFF.

This clone was seen more than once but under ten times. The chain recombines TRBV6-5 with TRBJ1-2; 7 nucleotides align to TRBD1. V lost 6 bases and J lost 0; bases outside the gene matches: 7. The CDR3 sequence is 15 residues long. Per the germline V gene, CDR1 is MNHEY and CDR2 is SVGAGI. The CDR3 loop reads CASSAGTDPNYGYTF. In nucleotides, the CDR3 is TGTGCCAGCAGCGCGGGGACAGACCCTAACTATGGCTACACCTTC.

Only one count was recorded for this clone. The chain links TRBV3-1 (or the pseudogene TRBV3-2) to TRBJ1-2, with D possibly being TRBD1 (6 bases). There are 16 residues in the CDR3. Trimming took 1 base from V and 4 from J, leaving 16 bases between them. The germline gives CDR1 LGHDT, CDR2 YNNKEL (reference sequence). The CDR3: CASSQAAGEGGYGYTF. In nucleotides, the CDR3 is TGTGCCAGCAGCCAAGCAGCAGGGGAGGGCGGCTATGGCTACACCTTC.

The chain links TRBV3-1 (or the pseudogene TRBV3-2) to TRBJ1-4; weak D call: TRBD1 (5 bases). V shed 2 bases and J shed 10 bases, with 8 bases lying between them. CDR1 LGHDT and CDR2 YNNKEL come from the germline V gene (reference sequence). This CDR3 has 12 amino acids. CDR3: CASSQFQGKLFF. The DNA of the CDR3 is TGTGCCAGCAGCCAATTCCAGGGAAAACTGTTTTTT.

This chain links TRBV7-2 with TRBJ1-1; D is perhaps TRBD1 (6 bases). V lost 4 bases and J lost 2, with 11 bases in between. This CDR3 spans 14 amino acids. Germline CDR1 reads SGHTA; CDR2 reads FQGNSA. Here the CDR3 DNA reads TGTGCCAGCAGCTCGGGACAAGGAAACACTGAAGCTTTCTTT. This gives the protein CASSSGQGNTEAFF.

This sequence joins TRBV20-1 and TRBJ1-6; no clear D. Germline-derived CDR1 and CDR2 are DFQATT and SNEGSKA (reference sequence). Trimming pared 3 bases from V and 4 bases from J, leaving 10 bases between. This CDR3 comprises 14 residues. The CDR3 region has the DNA TGCAGTGCTAGTACGTCTCAGTATAATTCACCCCTCCACTTT. It codes for CSASTSQYNSPLHF.

This clone was counted once. The rearrangement links TRBV19 to TRBJ1-2, with a weak D call TRBD1 (5 bases). Germline V gene data show CDR1 as LNHDA and CDR2 as SQIVND (reference sequence). The CDR3 contains 15 residues. Deletions cut 6 bases from V and 4 bases from J, with 18 bases between. The CDR3 nucleotides read TGTGCCAGTAGGAACGGGGGACTCCCAATCTATGGCTACACCTTC. This translates into CASRNGGLPIYGYTF. Together with reference TRBV19 and TRBJ1-2, the CDR3 gives the full variable domain: DGGITQSPKYLFRKEGQNVTLSCEQNLNHDAMYWYRQDPGQGLRLIYYSQIVNDFQKGDIAEGYSVSREKKESFPLTVTSAQKNPTAFYLCASRNGGLPIYGYTFGSGTRLTVV.

This rearrangement joins TRBV4-1 to TRBJ2-6; 7 bases match TRBD2. The length of the CDR3 is 19 residues. CDR1 is MGHRA, CDR2 YSYEKL, per germline. V was pared by 4 bases and J by 3 bases, with 15 bases of the junction left unmatched. The DNA of the CDR3 is TGCGCCAGCAGCCCCAGTTGGGGGGGGGTCGTCTTTGGGGCCAACGTCCTGACTTTC. Translating gives CASSPSWGGVVFGANVLTF.